The next 23 T cell receptor beta chains were all read from a single sample in a study of CD8+CD57+ T cells in acquired aplastic anemia. Sequencing involved patients with CD8+CD57+ cell expansion previously shown by flow cytometry. Profiling of TCR beta VDJ combinations and CDR3 sequences used genomic DNA as template. MiXCR was run by TCRdb on the reads, yielding one entry per CDR3 protein. The repertoire has 170,000 or so distinct CDR3 sequences, roughly three fifths of them found once; the top ten carry roughly 42%. The sequencing sample was made of sorted CD4+, CD8+, or CD8+CD57+ T cells (not recorded which) from PBMCs. The receptors derive from a human donor with aplastic anemia.

This clonotype was seen once. The chain has TRBV10-3 and TRBJ2-7; weak D call: TRBD2 (6 bases). Trimming cost V 6 bases and J 2 bases, with 14 bases left between them. Germline lookup yields CDR1 ENHRY and CDR2 SYGVKD. There are 14 residues in the CDR3. CDR3 amino acids: CAIRYGGGTYEQYF. Here the CDR3 DNA reads TGTGCCATCAGGTACGGTGGGGGGACCTACGAGCAGTACTTC.

The V call is TRBV7-9, the J call TRBJ2-2; D unclear. The CDR3 has 13 amino acids. Per the germline V gene, CDR1 is SEHNR and CDR2 is FQNEAQ (reference sequence). With 3 bases removed from V and 3 bases from J, the gap between germline ends came to 5 bases. CDR3 sequence: CASSLRHTGELFF. CDR3 coding DNA: TGTGCCAGCAGCTTGCGACACACCGGGGAGCTGTTTTTT.

Only a few counts were recorded for this clonotype. The chain is built from TRBV2 and TRBJ1-1, with D maybe TRBD1 (5 bases). V lost 6 bases, J lost 7 bases, and 9 bases lay in between. CDR1 and CDR2 (germline): SNHLY, FYNNEI. This CDR3 region has 11 residues. Here the CDR3 reads CASSLRVEAFF. The CDR3 DNA reads TGTGCCAGCAGCCTCAGGGTTGAAGCTTTCTTT.

This clonotype was found once. The rearrangement uses TRBV24-1 and TRBJ1-5; no definite D call. V was trimmed by 9 bases and J by 1 base, leaving 12 bases between them. The CDR3 is 14 amino acids. Germline V lookup: CDR1 KGHDR, CDR2 SFDVKD. The CDR3 sequence: CATSWAGSNQPQHF. CDR3 nucleotide sequence: TGTGCCACCTCCTGGGCGGGGAGCAATCAGCCCCAGCATTTT.

This clonotype was seen only once. The chain joins TRBV24-1 to TRBJ2-5; D is unclear. The CDR3 has 15 amino acids. Germline V gene sequence: CDR1 KGHDR, CDR2 SFDVKD. Trimming shortened V by 3 bases and J by 3 bases, and 13 bases separated the two germline ends. The CDR3, as DNA: TGTGCCACCAGTGATCCTAATTTGGGGAAAGAGACCCAGTACTTC. Its translation is CATSDPNLGKETQYF.

J is TRBJ1-2 and V is TRBV5-1, with a tentative D call TRBD1 (6 bases). Per germline, CDR1 SGHRS and CDR2 YFSETQ. There are 15 residues in the CDR3. With 1 base removed from V and 2 bases from J, the gap between germline ends came to 12 bases. CDR3 loop: CASSLSGARNYGYTF. The DNA for the CDR3 is TGCGCCAGCAGCTTGTCAGGGGCTCGGAACTATGGCTACACCTTC.

J is TRBJ2-7 and V is TRBV20-1, with a possible D match to TRBD1 (6 bases). V was shortened by 2 bases and J by 2 bases, with 22 bases between the two germline ends. From germline, CDR1 is DFQATT and CDR2 SNEGSKA (reference sequence). The CDR3 runs 17 residues. The CDR3, as DNA: TGCAGTGCTAGATCCAGGGGTGCTGCTTCCGATCCCTACGAGCAGTACTTC. It specifies CSARSRGAASDPYEQYF.

The chain is built from TRBV5-4 and TRBJ1-2, with D possibly being TRBD1 (5 bases). The CDR3 runs to 13 residues. CDR1 is SGHNT and CDR2 is YYREEE in the germline V gene (reference sequence). Trimming pared 4 bases from V and 4 bases from J, leaving 11 bases between. The CDR3 DNA reads as TGTGCCAGCAGCCGTGAGGGGCCCTATGGCTACACCTTC. It yields the protein CASSREGPYGYTF.

The V call is TRBV20-1, the J call TRBJ1-2; no reliable D call. The germline V gene has CDR1 DFQATT and CDR2 SNEGSKA (reference sequence). The CDR3 covers 13 residues. V was cut by 4 bases and J by 3 bases, with 12 bases left in between. Written as DNA, the CDR3 is TGCAGTGCTAATGGAGGCGCCGACTATGGCTACACCTTC. Encoded protein: CSANGGADYGYTF.

The table lists this clonotype with many counts. This chain links TRBV19 with TRBJ2-1, with D possibly being TRBD1 (5 bases). The V end was cut by 2 bases, the J end by 4 bases, with 6 bases between. CDR3 length: 13 residues. Germline loops: CDR1 LNHDA, CDR2 SQIVND (reference sequence). The CDR3 region is CASSISGYNEQFF. The CDR3 nucleotides are TGTGCCAGTAGTATATCAGGGTACAATGAGCAGTTCTTC.

This rearrangement joins TRBV5-4 to TRBJ1-1; D is uncertain. CDR1 is SGHNT and CDR2 is YYREEE in the germline V gene (reference sequence). Trimming stripped 0 bases from V and 4 bases from J, with 10 bases between. This CDR3 contains 14 residues. The CDR3 DNA sequence: TGTGCCAGCAGCTTGGTCGGACGGATCACTGAAGCTTTCTTT. Its translation: CASSLVGRITEAFF. The variable domain in full, completed from reference TRBV5-4 and TRBJ1-1, reads ETGVTQSPTHLIKTRGQQVTLRCSSQSGHNTVSWYQQALGQGPQFIFQYYREEENGRGNFPPRFSGLQFPNYSSELNVNALELDDSALYLCASSLVGRITEAFFGQGTRLTVV.

This clonotype was counted only a few times. This sequence joins TRBV2 and TRBJ1-1; D is perhaps TRBD1 (6 bases). The V end lost 5 bases, the J end lost 6 bases, and 16 bases lay between the germline ends. The CDR3 is 14 residues long. Germline CDR1 and CDR2: SNHLY and FYNNEI. The CDR3: CASSLWDTGSEAFF. CDR3 DNA: TGTGCCAGCAGTCTTTGGGACACCGGGTCTGAAGCTTTCTTT.

The chain is built from TRBV24-1 and TRBJ2-7; D remains unclear. V dropped 7 bases and J dropped 7 bases, with 19 bases sitting between them. Looked up from germline, CDR1 is KGHDR and CDR2 is SFDVKD. There are 14 residues in the CDR3. CDR3 bases: TGTGCCACCAGGGATAGCAGTGGTATGGGAGAGCAGTACTTC. Its translation is CATRDSSGMGEQYF.

This chain links TRBV10-3 with TRBJ2-3; D might be TRBD2 (6 bases). Germline-derived CDR1 and CDR2 are ENHRY and SYGVKD. This CDR3 region has 16 residues. The V and J ends lost 2 bases and 3 bases respectively, with 15 bases between them. For the CDR3, the DNA is TGTGCCATCAGTGAGACTATAGCGGTAAGGACAGATACGCAGTATTTT. This gives the protein CAISETIAVRTDTQYF.

The chain combines TRBV24-1 with TRBJ2-3; D is ambiguous. V was trimmed by 11 bases and J by 3 bases, leaving 8 bases between them. CDR3 length: 11 amino acids. CDR1 and CDR2 (germline): KGHDR, SFDVKD. CDR3 amino acids: CASSQTDTQYF. DNA for the CDR3: TGTGCCAGCAGCCAAACAGATACGCAGTATTTT.

V and J are TRBV20-1 and TRBJ1-3, with 7 bases matching TRBD1. The germline V gene encodes CDR1 DFQATT and CDR2 SNEGSKA (reference sequence). The length of the CDR3 is 12 residues. V lost 6 bases, J lost 4 bases, and 3 bases stayed unmatched. CDR3 protein: CSARTGGNTIYF. CDR3 coding DNA: TGCAGTGCCAGGACAGGCGGAAACACCATATATTTT.

This clonotype showed up just once. This chain joins TRBV7-3 and TRBJ2-1; TRBD2 might be the D (5 bases). Germline-derived CDR1 and CDR2 are SGHTA and FQGTGA. The CDR3 extends over 13 amino acids. V was shortened by 4 bases and J by 5 bases, with 9 bases between the two germline ends. This chain's CDR3 is CASSSGINNEQFF. The CDR3 DNA follows: TGTGCCAGCAGCTCCGGGATAAACAATGAGCAGTTCTTC.

The chain uses TRBV20-1 and TRBJ2-7, with D possibly matching TRBD1 (5 bases). Trimming removed 0 bases at V and 6 bases at J, with 24 bases between. Germline values: CDR1 DFQATT, CDR2 SNEGSKA (reference sequence). This CDR3 has 17 amino acids. CDR3 coding DNA: TGCAGTGCTAGAGATATCGGCCAGGGCAGGTTAGTAGGCGAGCAGTACTTC. This codes for CSARDIGQGRLVGEQYF.

The chain is built from TRBV20-1 and TRBJ2-5; 12 bases are a match to TRBD2. From germline, CDR1 is DFQATT and CDR2 SNEGSKA (reference sequence). The CDR3 sequence is 15 residues long. Trimming took 3 bases from V and 2 from J; bases not matched to a gene: 4. The CDR3 here is CSASKLAGGQETQYF. The CDR3, as DNA: TGCAGTGCTAGTAAGCTAGCGGGGGGGCAAGAGACCCAGTACTTC.

The chain links TRBV2 to TRBJ2-5; the D gene could be TRBD1 or TRBD2 (6 bases each). V was clipped by 2 bases and J by 5 bases, with 9 bases between them. The germline V gene has CDR1 SNHLY and CDR2 FYNNEI. The CDR3 is 13 residues long. CDR3 coding DNA: TGTGCCAGCAGTGAAATAGGGGGGGAGACCCAGTACTTC. It specifies CASSEIGGETQYF. Supplemented by reference TRBV2 and TRBJ2-5, the full variable domain reads EPEVTQTPSHQVTQMGQEVILRCVPISNHLYFYWYRQILGQKVEFLVSFYNNEISEKSEIFDDQFSVERPDGSNFTLKIRSTKLEDSAMYFCASSEIGGETQYFGPGTRLLVL.

At least ten counts were recorded for this clonotype. The V and J genes are TRBV24-1 and TRBJ1-1, with D perhaps matching TRBD1 (6 bases). The CDR3 totals 15 residues. Germline CDR1 reads KGHDR; CDR2 reads SFDVKD. The germline V and J ends were trimmed by 12 bases and 0 bases, with 19 bases remaining between them. In nucleotides, the CDR3 is TGTGCCGCTAGTTCCTCAGGGGAGGTGAACACTGAAGCTTTCTTT. Amino acids: CAASSSGEVNTEAFF.

V usage is TRBV9 and J usage is TRBJ1-3; the match to TRBD1 covers 7 bases. J was trimmed by 4 bases and V by 2 bases; bases with no gene match: 9. This CDR3 has 16 residues. The germline CDR1 and CDR2 sequences are SGDLS and YYNGEE. The DNA of the CDR3 is TGTGCCAGCAGCGTGGCGACAGGGACGAAGGGAAACACCATATATTTT. As protein: CASSVATGTKGNTIYF.

V usage is TRBV2 and J usage is TRBJ1-2; D is unclear. V was cut by 6 bases and J by 4 bases, with 18 bases left in between. Germline CDR1 is SNHLY and CDR2 is FYNNEI. The CDR3 length is 15 residues. The CDR3 nucleotides read TGTGCCAGCAGCCCTAGCCCGACGGTCACCTATGGCTACACCTTC. As protein: CASSPSPTVTYGYTF.